This TCR beta chain was found in a study of T cells in Graves' hyperthyroidism and ophthalmopathy. This clonotype was seen ten or more times. This CDR3 is 15 amino acids long. The ends lost 0 bases at V and 6 bases at J; junction bases unmatched: 8. Germline V gene data show CDR1 as DFQATT and CDR2 as SNEGSKA (reference sequence). TCR beta CDR3 region amplification was performed from RNA transcripts. The HTBI set primed first-round TCR CDR3 RT-PCR. TCRdb re-derived calls from the multiplex PCR reads in MiXCR, one entry per CDR3 protein. Of over 350,000 distinct CDR3 sequences in the sample, more than 12% were seen once.

The rearrangement links TRBV20-1 to TRBJ2-3; TRBD2 agrees at 8 bases. The sequenced material came from blood. The receptor was derived from a man aged 45 to 65 with Graves' ophthalmopathy. This chain's CDR3 is CSARDHGGRRDTQYF. The CDR3 DNA follows: TGCAGTGCTAGAGATCACGGCGGGAGGAGGGATACGCAGTATTTT.